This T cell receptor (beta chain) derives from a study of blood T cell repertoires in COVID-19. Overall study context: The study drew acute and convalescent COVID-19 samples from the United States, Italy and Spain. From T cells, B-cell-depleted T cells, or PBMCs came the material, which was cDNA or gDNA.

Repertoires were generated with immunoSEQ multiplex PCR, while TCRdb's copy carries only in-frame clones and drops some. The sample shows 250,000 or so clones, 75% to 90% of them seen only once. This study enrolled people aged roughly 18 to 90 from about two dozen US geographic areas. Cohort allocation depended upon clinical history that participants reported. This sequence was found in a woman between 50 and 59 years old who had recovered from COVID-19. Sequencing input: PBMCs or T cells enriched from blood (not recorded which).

CDR3 region: CASSWPLAGYNEQFF. Here the CDR3 DNA reads TGTGCCAGTAGTTGGCCACTAGCGGGTTACAATGAGCAGTTCTTC. J is TRBJ2-1 and V is TRBV19, with 9 nucleotides matching TRBD2. The CDR3 runs 15 residues. V trimming: 5 bases; J trimming: 4 bases; junction bases outside the gene matches: 6. Germline V gene lookup returns CDR1 LNHDA and CDR2 SQIVND (reference sequence). The complete variable domain, with remaining parts taken from reference TRBV19 and TRBJ2-1, reads DGGITQSPKYLFRKEGQNVTLSCEQNLNHDAMYWYRQDPGQGLRLIYYSQIVNDFQKGDIAEGYSVSREKKESFPLTVTSAQKNPTAFYLCASSWPLAGYNEQFFGPGTRLTVL.